The next 2 T cell receptor beta chains were all read from a single sample in a study of blood T cell repertoires in COVID-19. Produced via immunoSEQ multiplex PCR; TCRdb's table is partial and in-frame only. In the table there are about 55,000 clones, less than 90% of which are singletons. The sequenced sample consisted of peripheral blood. The source is a human donor in a cohort sampled during active COVID-19.

The gene calls are TRBV13 and TRBJ2-5, with TRBD2 matching 7 bases. Germline-derived CDR1 and CDR2 are PRHDT and FYEKMQ (reference sequence). The CDR3 covers 15 residues. J gave up 2 bases and V 3 bases, and 6 bases lay outside the gene matches. Here the CDR3 DNA reads TGTGCCAGCAGCTTTAGGCCTAGCGGTCAAGAGACCCAGTACTTC. This codes for CASSFRPSGQETQYF. The variable domain in full, completed from reference TRBV13 and TRBJ2-5, reads AAGVIQSPRHLIKEKRETATLKCYPIPRHDTVYWYQQGPGQDPQFLISFYEKMQSDKGSIPDRFSAQQFSDYHSELNMSSLELGDSALYFCASSFRPSGQETQYFGPGTRLLVL.

The rearrangement joins TRBV18 to TRBJ2-1, with 8 bases lining up with TRBD2. V was clipped by 0 bases and J by 7 bases; unmatched bases: 8. The germline gives CDR1 KGHSH, CDR2 LQKENI. CDR3 length equals 16 residues. CDR3 in amino acids: CASSPPLAGRGNEQFF. DNA for the CDR3: TGTGCCAGCTCACCACCTTTAGCGGGAAGGGGGAATGAGCAGTTCTTC.